Shown below are 20 T cell receptor beta chains from a single sample sequenced in a study of blood T cells in healthy people across ages. A sample-barcoded 5' primer and a J-beta primer mix were used in a second PCR of about 7 to 11 cycles. TCRdb re-called the 5' RACE reads with MiXCR, one entry per CDR3 protein. The sample lists 550,000 to 700,000 distinct CDR3 sequences, 25% to 30% occurring once. Source material: blood. The receptors come from a woman in her 70s in good health.

This clonotype was picked up one time. This is likely a read error, given that the CDR3 carries no conserved phenylalanine or tryptophan at its end. V usage is TRBV20-1 and J usage is TRBJ2-5, with D tentatively TRBD2 (5 bases). The CDR3 has 13 amino acids. Trimming took off 7 bases at V and 5 bases at J, with 17 bases between the two ends. From germline, CDR1 is DFQATT and CDR2 SNEGSKA (reference sequence). The CDR3 DNA reads TGCAGTGTTCAACCCCTTGGAGGCGAGACCCAGTACCTC. This gives the protein CSVQPLGGETQYL.

This clonotype has just a few counts. The CDR3 DNA follows: TGTGCCAGCAGCTTGGTCGGGCGCTCCACTGAAGCTTTCTTT. Amino acid sequence: CASSLVGRSTEAFF. The J gene is TRBJ1-1, the V gene TRBV5-6; D not resolved. The CDR3 loop spans 14 amino acids. CDR1 and CDR2 from the germline V gene are SGHDT and YYEEEE. Trimming pared 0 bases from V and 4 bases from J, leaving 10 bases between.

This clonotype was seen once. This rearrangement joins TRBV20-1 to TRBJ1-1, with D perhaps matching TRBD1 (5 bases). Germline V gene data show CDR1 as DFQATT and CDR2 as SNEGSKA (reference sequence). Trimming took off 3 bases at V and 7 bases at J, with 15 bases between the two ends. This CDR3 is 13 amino acids long. The CDR3 sequence is CSARGRVDLEAFF. The CDR3 DNA sequence: TGCAGTGCTAGGGGCAGGGTCGACCTTGAAGCTTTCTTT.

This sequence joins TRBV5-5 and TRBJ2-5; D may be TRBD1 (5 bases). Germline values: CDR1 SGHKS, CDR2 YYEKEE (reference sequence). V was cut by 4 bases and J by 0 bases, with 10 bases left in between. CDR3 size: 14 residues. The DNA for the CDR3 is TGTGCCAGCAGCAGAAGACAGAACCAAGAGACCCAGTACTTC. As protein: CASSRRQNQETQYF.

The rearrangement uses TRBV6-2 or TRBV6-3 and TRBJ1-1; 7 nucleotides line up with TRBD1. The CDR3 totals 14 residues. Germline trimming cut 6 bases from V and 3 bases from J; bases unmatched to any gene: 7. Germline V gives CDR1 MNHEY, CDR2 SVGEGT. The CDR3 loop is CASRRGLADTEAFF. Here the CDR3 DNA reads TGTGCCAGCAGGAGGGGGCTGGCGGACACTGAAGCTTTCTTT.

This clonotype was seen more than once but under ten times. The chain joins TRBV20-1 to TRBJ2-5, with D hard to call. The V and J ends lost 6 bases and 6 bases respectively, with 8 bases between them. Germline CDR1 DFQATT, CDR2 SNEGSKA (reference sequence). The CDR3 consists of 10 residues. In DNA form, the CDR3 reads TGCAGTGCCTCCCATAAGACCCAGTACTTC. This sequence encodes CSASHKTQYF.

The V and J genes are TRBV10-3 and TRBJ2-5; TRBD1 aligns across 9 bases. Looked up from germline, CDR1 is ENHRY and CDR2 is SYGVKD. The V and J ends lost 4 bases and 5 bases, in that order; junction bases with no gene match: 8. CDR3 length equals 15 residues. The DNA for the CDR3 is TGTGCCATCAGTGGGACAGGGGTCCAGGGGGAGACCCAGTACTTC. Amino acid sequence: CAISGTGVQGETQYF.

With regard to this clonotype: Compared with germline, one end of the junction differs, possibly owing to a read error. The chain is built from TRBV4-3 and TRBJ2-4, with D possibly being TRBD1 (5 bases). This CDR3 spans 16 amino acids. The germline V gene encodes CDR1 LGHNA and CDR2 YSLEER. CDR3 nucleotides: TGCGCCAGCAGCCAAGGGACATTCGGCGCCAAAAACATTCATTACTTC. This codes for CASSQGTFGAKNIHYF.

This clonotype was seen repeatedly, ten times or more. V gene TRBV10-3 combines with J gene TRBJ2-7; no reliable D call. From germline, CDR1 is ENHRY and CDR2 SYGVKD. This CDR3 has 15 amino acids. Trimming removed 0 bases from V and 3 bases from J, with 12 bases in between. The CDR3 DNA sequence: TGTGCCATCAGTGAGTCGAACAGCAAATACTACGAGCAGTACTTC. It codes for CAISESNSKYYEQYF.

V and J are TRBV4-1 and TRBJ2-4; unclear D gene. V was pared by 0 bases and J by 1 base, with 19 bases between. The CDR3 has 19 residues. Germline loops: CDR1 MGHRA, CDR2 YSYEKL. The CDR3 is CASSQDRLRVKRAKNIQYF. CDR3 sequence (DNA): TGCGCCAGCAGCCAAGATCGGCTCAGAGTAAAGCGTGCCAAAAACATTCAGTACTTC.

The chain has TRBV20-1 and TRBJ1-4; no clear D gene. With 6 bases removed from V and 2 bases from J, the gap between germline ends came to 10 bases. This CDR3 has 13 residues. Germline assignment: CDR1 DFQATT and CDR2 SNEGSKA (reference sequence). The CDR3 here is CSASLATNEKLFF. DNA for the CDR3: TGCAGTGCCTCCTTAGCGACTAATGAAAAACTGTTTTTT.

The CDR3 loop is CASSTRQGYSNQPQHF. CDR3 DNA: TGTGCCAGCAGCACTAGACAGGGGTATAGCAATCAGCCCCAGCATTTT. J is TRBJ1-5 and V is TRBV5-6, with 8 bases identical to TRBD1. Per germline, CDR1 SGHDT and CDR2 YYEEEE. Unmatched junction bases numbered 6, after V lost 4 bases and J lost 0 bases. The CDR3 contains 16 residues.

The rearrangement links TRBV5-1 to TRBJ2-4; no definite D call. Germline V gene data show CDR1 as SGHRS and CDR2 as YFSETQ. This CDR3 is built from 13 residues. V lost 6 bases to trimming and J lost 11 bases, with 18 bases between them. Here the CDR3 DNA reads TGCGCCAGCAAACTTGATGTGGAAGGCGTTCAGTACTTC. It encodes CASKLDVEGVQYF. The full variable domain, in which reference TRBV5-1 and TRBJ2-4 provide the parts outside the CDR3, is KAGVTQTPRYLIKTRGQQVTLSCSPISGHRSVSWYQQTPGQGLQFLFEYFSETQRNKGNFPGRFSGRQFSNSRSEMNVSTLELGDSALYLCASKLDVEGVQYFGAGTRLSVL.

This clonotype has just one count. This rearrangement joins TRBV5-1 to TRBJ2-3; 12 nucleotides agree with TRBD2. The CDR3 has 15 amino acids. Germline CDR1 reads SGHRS; CDR2 reads YFSETQ. Trimming took 3 bases from V and 4 from J; bases not matched to a gene: 3. This CDR3 is CASSSLAGGPDTQYF. DNA for the CDR3: TGCGCCAGCAGCTCCCTAGCGGGAGGGCCAGATACGCAGTATTTT.

The genes are TRBV7-2 and TRBJ2-7; possible D gene TRBD2, 6 bases. This CDR3 is 13 amino acids long. Germline lookup yields CDR1 SGHTA and CDR2 FQGNSA. Trimming took 4 bases from V and 3 from J, leaving 10 bases between them. Here the CDR3 reads CASSSRDFYEQYF. Here the CDR3 DNA reads TGTGCCAGCAGCTCCCGGGACTTCTACGAGCAGTACTTC.

The chain has TRBV12-3 or TRBV12-4 and TRBJ1-2; TRBD1 is a possible D gene (6 bases). The CDR3 is 15 residues long. The germline V and J ends were trimmed by 7 bases and 1 base, with 16 bases remaining between them. CDR3 DNA sequence: TGTGCCAGCAATATACAGGGAGGGATTAACTATGGCTACACCTTC. It yields the protein CASNIQGGINYGYTF.

In its sample, this clonotype was seen many times. Written as DNA, the CDR3 is TGCGCCAGCAGCTTGGACGGTTCTAACTATGGCTACACCTTC. This encodes CASSLDGSNYGYTF. The V gene is TRBV5-1, the J gene TRBJ1-2; D remains unclear. CDR1 and CDR2 (germline): SGHRS, YFSETQ. The length of the CDR3 is 14 residues. With 0 bases removed from V and 0 bases from J, the gap between germline ends came to 6 bases.

V usage is TRBV6-6 and J usage is TRBJ1-2, with a possible D match to TRBD1 (5 bases). Trimming took off 4 bases at V and 0 bases at J, with 15 bases between the two ends. The CDR3 runs to 16 residues. The germline V gene has CDR1 MNHNY and CDR2 SVGAGI (reference sequence). Written as DNA, the CDR3 is TGTGCCAGCAGTTCCCCGGACAACCTCTCTAACTATGGCTACACCTTC. Protein sequence: CASSSPDNLSNYGYTF.

This clonotype was seen a handful of times. The J gene is TRBJ2-2, the V gene TRBV3-1; 12 bases agree with TRBD2. V was clipped by 3 bases and J by 7 bases; unmatched bases: 6. The CDR3 spans 16 residues. The germline V gene has CDR1 LGHDT and CDR2 YNNKEL (reference sequence). In DNA form, the CDR3 reads TGTGCCAGCAGCCACCAACTAGCGGGGGGCTACGGGGAGCTGTTTTTT. Residues: CASSHQLAGGYGELFF. Looking up the rest from reference TRBV3-1 and TRBJ2-2 gives the full variable domain: DTAVSQTPKYLVTQMGNDKSIKCEQNLGHDTMYWYKQDSKKFLKIMFSYNNKELIINETVPNRFSPKSPDKAHLNLHINSLELGDSAVYFCASSHQLAGGYGELFFGEGSRLTVL.

A few counts support this clonotype. CDR3 sequence reads: CSVRGQGVGTEAFF. The CDR3 DNA is TGCAGCGTGCGAGGTCAGGGGGTAGGCACTGAAGCTTTCTTT. The chain joins TRBV29-1 to TRBJ1-1; 7 nucleotides line up with TRBD1. V lost 6 bases to trimming and J lost 4 bases; unmatched junction nucleotides: 11. The CDR3 has 14 residues. The germline gives CDR1 SQVTM, CDR2 ANQGSEA. Full variable domain (remainder filled in from reference TRBV29-1 and TRBJ1-1): SAVISQKPSRDICQRGTSLTIQCQVDSQVTMMFWYRQQPGQSLTLIATANQGSEATYESGFVIDKFPISRPNLTFSTLTVSNMSPEDSSIYLCSVRGQGVGTEAFFGQGTRLTVV.